These 29 T cell receptor beta chains were all obtained from the same sample, sequenced in a study of CD8 T cells in ankylosing spondylitis. These TCRs are of unknown antigen specificity. Findings and limits, study-wide: What appeared characteristic of ankylosing spondylitis blood was a TCR beta motif of 7 or 8 highly homologous variants.

TCRdb passed the 5' RACE reads through MiXCR, listing each CDR3 protein once. This sample has about 540,000 distinct CDR3 sequences; roughly 13% occur once, and the top ten carry 6.5% to 7%. Sequenced material: blood, either unsorted or a sorted T cell fraction (not recorded which). The receptor set was obtained from a male donor with ankylosing spondylitis.

This clonotype showed up many times. The chain links TRBV7-9 to TRBJ1-6; D gene unclear. CDR3 length equals 11 residues. The germline V gene encodes CDR1 SEHNR and CDR2 FQNEAQ (reference sequence). The germline V and J ends were trimmed by 3 bases and 8 bases, with 2 bases remaining between them. This CDR3 reads CASSFDSPLHF. Written as DNA, the CDR3 is TGTGCCAGCAGCTTTGATTCACCCCTCCACTTT. The whole variable domain, filled in from reference TRBV7-9 and TRBJ1-6, reads DTGVSQNPRHKITKRGQNVTFRCDPISEHNRLYWYRQTLGQGPEFLTYFQNEAQLEKSRLLSDRFSAERPKGSFSTLEIQRTEQGDSAMYLCASSFDSPLHFGNGTRLTVT.

This clonotype was recorded a few times. The rearrangement uses TRBV12-5 and TRBJ1-3; D unresolved. This CDR3 has 12 residues. Trimming removed 7 bases at V and 7 bases at J, with 11 bases between. CDR1 is LGHNT, CDR2 FRNRAP, per germline. The CDR3 spells CASATLRNTIYF. Here the CDR3 DNA reads TGTGCTAGTGCCACACTGCGGAACACCATATATTTT.

V usage is TRBV14 and J usage is TRBJ2-7, with 9 bases fitting TRBD1. Germline V gene lookup returns CDR1 SGHDN and CDR2 FVKESK. The V segment lost 2 bases and the J segment 0 bases; nucleotides outside the gene matches: 17. CDR3 length: 20 amino acids. Here the CDR3 reads CASSQSYGQGTPRSSYEQYF. CDR3 in DNA: TGTGCCAGCAGCCAAAGCTATGGACAGGGGACCCCCAGGAGCTCCTACGAGCAGTACTTC. Based on the CDR3 plus reference TRBV14 and TRBJ2-7, the full variable domain is EAGVTQFPSHSVIEKGQTVTLRCDPISGHDNLYWYRRVMGKEIKFLLHFVKESKQDESGMPNNRFLAERTGGTYSTLKVQPAELEDSGVYFCASSQSYGQGTPRSSYEQYFGPGTRLTVT.

This clonotype has just a few counts. The rearrangement joins TRBV20-1 to TRBJ2-1, with a weak D call TRBD1 (6 bases). The CDR3 covers 18 residues. Germline CDR1 DFQATT, CDR2 SNEGSKA (reference sequence). Trimming stripped 0 bases from V and 0 bases from J, with 18 bases between. CDR3 region: CSARDYEGQGSSYNEQFF. The DNA of the CDR3 is TGCAGTGCTAGAGATTACGAGGGGCAGGGGAGCTCCTACAATGAGCAGTTCTTC.

Ten or more counts support this clonotype. The chain combines TRBV19 with TRBJ2-3; D is unresolved. Germline-derived CDR1 and CDR2 are LNHDA and SQIVND (reference sequence). This CDR3 region has 13 residues. Trimming pared 0 bases from V and 5 bases from J, leaving 6 bases between. In DNA, the CDR3 is TGTGCCAGTAGTATAGAGGTCTTAGATACGCAGTATTTT. It codes for CASSIEVLDTQYF.

This clonotype was seen a handful of times. The CDR3: CASSPRFAGQSGETQYF. The CDR3 nucleotides read TGTGCCAGCAGCCCCCGGTTTGCGGGACAGTCGGGGGAGACCCAGTACTTC. The chain employs TRBV11-3 and TRBJ2-5; weak D call: TRBD1 (7 bases). This CDR3 spans 17 amino acids. V was shortened by 5 bases and J by 5 bases, with 24 bases between the two germline ends. Germline V gene lookup returns CDR1 SGHNT and CDR2 YENEEA.

J is TRBJ2-2 and V is TRBV20-1; D not resolved. The length of the CDR3 is 14 residues. V was pared by 6 bases and J by 4 bases, with 15 bases between. Germline V gives CDR1 DFQATT, CDR2 SNEGSKA (reference sequence). This CDR3 is CSAPDHSSTGELFF. For the CDR3, the DNA is TGCAGTGCGCCGGACCATAGCAGCACCGGGGAGCTGTTTTTT.

This clonotype was detected only a few times. The chain recombines TRBV12-3 or TRBV12-4 with TRBJ2-1; D ambiguous. The CDR3 length is 13 residues. V lost 2 bases and J lost 2, with 4 bases in between. The CDR3 spells CASSLPAYNEQFF. In nucleotides, the CDR3 is TGTGCCAGCAGTTTACCTGCCTACAATGAGCAGTTCTTC.

This clonotype has at least ten counts. The genes are TRBV12-3 or TRBV12-4 and TRBJ1-5; D gene unclear. The CDR3 is made up of 12 amino acids. Between the trimmed V and J ends, which lost 10 bases and 4 bases, there was a span of 11 bases. In nucleotides, the CDR3 is TGTGCCATTACGGACCTAAATCAGCCCCAGCATTTT. Translated, it gives CAITDLNQPQHF.

In its sample, this clonotype was seen a few times. The gene calls are TRBV5-1 and TRBJ2-6; D is unclear. V lost 0 bases to trimming and J lost 2 bases, with 15 bases between them. This CDR3 contains 18 residues. CDR1 is SGHRS and CDR2 is YFSETQ in the germline V gene. The CDR3: CASSLAPALNTGANVLTF. The CDR3 DNA is TGCGCCAGCAGCTTGGCTCCAGCTTTGAATACTGGGGCCAACGTCCTGACTTTC.

This clonotype has only a few counts. The CDR3 bases are TGTGCTCCACTATCCGGTCCTAGCACAGATACGCAGTATTTT. It translates to CAPLSGPSTDTQYF. The genes are TRBV7-8 and TRBJ2-3; D remains ambiguous. The CDR3 spans 14 residues. The V gene's germline CDR1 is SGHVS and CDR2 FQNEAQ.

The V and J genes are TRBV5-1 and TRBJ1-1, with a tentative D call TRBD1 (6 bases). The V gene's germline CDR1 is SGHRS and CDR2 YFSETQ. The V end lost 1 base, the J end lost 5 bases, and 18 bases lay between the germline ends. The CDR3 totals 16 residues. CDR3 region: CASSLMRSGGDTEAFF. CDR3 DNA: TGCGCCAGCAGCTTGATGCGGTCCGGGGGCGATACTGAAGCTTTCTTT.

The chain is built from TRBV10-3 and TRBJ2-3; TRBD1 aligns across 10 bases. V shed 5 bases, J shed 1 base, and the junction held 9 bases outside the gene matches. This CDR3 spans 17 amino acids. From germline, CDR1 is ENHRY and CDR2 SYGVKD. In DNA form, the CDR3 reads TGTGCCATCAGTTATACGGGACAGGGGTTCGGCACAGATACGCAGTATTTT. Protein sequence: CAISYTGQGFGTDTQYF.

This chain uses TRBV6-1 with TRBJ1-6, with unresolved D. The CDR3 consists of 14 residues. Germline V gives CDR1 MNHNS, CDR2 SASEGT. The ends were cut back, 6 bases at V and 10 bases at J, with 16 bases in the middle. The CDR3 bases are TGTGCCAGCAGCCTGGACCCAAATGGATCACCCCTCCACTTT. Protein product: CASSLDPNGSPLHF.

The rearrangement uses TRBV10-3 and TRBJ1-2; 7 bases are shared with TRBD1. Germline assignment: CDR1 ENHRY and CDR2 SYGVKD. Trimming cost V 3 bases and J 8 bases; bases outside gene matches: 6. The CDR3 is 13 residues long. CDR3 in amino acids: CAISEDREGGYTF. The CDR3 coding sequence is TGTGCCATCAGTGAAGACAGGGAAGGGGGCTACACCTTC.

The chain couples TRBV27 to TRBJ2-7, with 10 bases aligning to TRBD2. The CDR3 sequence is 15 residues long. The junction had 6 bases not matched to a gene; V was cut back by 5 bases and J by 2 bases. CDR1 is MNHEY, CDR2 SMNVEV, per germline (reference sequence). CDR3 sequence (DNA): TGTGCCAGCAGTCCGACTAGCGGGCGACCCTACGAGCAGTACTTC. Its protein is CASSPTSGRPYEQYF.

This clonotype was recorded at least ten times. V is TRBV20-1 and J is TRBJ2-7, with 8 bases identical to TRBD1. CDR1 and CDR2 from the germline V gene are DFQATT and SNEGSKA (reference sequence). The CDR3 is 12 residues long. V dropped 5 bases and J dropped 5; count of bases not matched to a gene: 5. The CDR3 DNA reads as TGCAGTGCTTTCGGACAGGGCAACGAGCAGTACGTC. It specifies CSAFGQGNEQYV.

This clonotype showed up just a few times. The chain employs TRBV7-9 and TRBJ1-5, with D possibly TRBD1 on 6 matching bases. V lost 5 bases to trimming and J lost 2 bases, with 10 bases between them. The CDR3 sequence is 14 residues long. Germline V CDR1 and CDR2: SEHNR, FQNEAQ (reference sequence). The CDR3 coding sequence is TGTGCCAGCAGCGGGACACATGGCAATCAGCCCCAGCATTTT. Translated: CASSGTHGNQPQHF.

The rearrangement joins TRBV9 to TRBJ2-1, with 8 bases lining up with TRBD2. The J segment lost 6 bases and the V segment lost 7 bases, leaving 12 bases of the junction unmatched. Germline V gene sequence: CDR1 SGDLS, CDR2 YYNGEE. This CDR3 contains 15 residues. CDR3: CASEYRASGLNEQFF. DNA of the CDR3: TGTGCCAGCGAATACCGGGCTAGCGGGCTCAATGAGCAGTTCTTC.

This clonotype has only a few counts. This chain links TRBV5-1 with TRBJ1-4; a possible D gene is TRBD1 (5 bases). The V and J ends lost 2 bases and 8 bases respectively, with 13 bases between them. The CDR3 sequence is 14 residues long. Germline CDR1 and CDR2: SGHRS and YFSETQ. For the CDR3, the DNA is TGCGCCAGCAGCTTAGGAGGGGAGAGAGAAAAACTGTTTTTT. Protein sequence: CASSLGGEREKLFF.

This clonotype was seen a handful of times. The chain recombines TRBV12-3 or TRBV12-4 with TRBJ2-7; perhaps TRBD2 as D (7 bases). This CDR3 has 14 amino acids. Trimming pared 7 bases from V and 4 bases from J, leaving 17 bases between. The CDR3 reads CASTRRGPEYEQYV. As DNA, the CDR3 is TGTGCCAGCACCCGGCGGGGGCCCGAATACGAGCAGTACGTC.

This clonotype was seen only a few times. This chain connects TRBV10-3 to TRBJ2-2; 7 bases fit TRBD1. Unmatched junction bases numbered 10, after V lost 10 bases and J lost 5 bases. This CDR3 has 14 amino acids. Germline V gene sequence: CDR1 ENHRY, CDR2 SYGVKD. Written as DNA, the CDR3 is TGTGCCACCAGGGGGACGGAGATTACCGGGGAGCTGTTTTTT. Its protein is CATRGTEITGELFF.

This chain connects TRBV3-1 to TRBJ2-7; 10 positions agree with TRBD1. This CDR3 contains 15 residues. Germline V CDR1 and CDR2: LGHDT, YNNKEL (reference sequence). Unmatched junction bases numbered 9, after V lost 4 bases and J lost 6 bases. The CDR3 region is CASSPQGQGLSEQYF. The CDR3 region has the DNA TGTGCCAGCAGCCCGCAGGGACAGGGGTTATCCGAGCAGTACTTC.

The rearrangement links TRBV20-1 to TRBJ2-2, with TRBD1 as a possible D gene (6 bases). Germline V gene sequence: CDR1 DFQATT, CDR2 SNEGSKA (reference sequence). V shed 5 bases and J shed 1 base, with 14 bases lying between them. The CDR3 is 15 residues long. The CDR3 DNA follows: TGCAGTGCTTCCTCCGGGACAAAGAACACCGGGGAGCTGTTTTTT. It codes for CSASSGTKNTGELFF.

The table lists this clonotype with a few counts. This sequence joins TRBV27 and TRBJ2-7, with 14 bases fitting TRBD2. CDR3 size: 22 residues. V shed 0 bases, J shed 0 bases, and the junction held 16 bases outside the gene matches. CDR1 and CDR2 (germline): MNHEY, SMNVEV (reference sequence). Here the CDR3 DNA reads TGTGCCAGCAGTTTATCGGGACTAGCGGGAGTCTCACAACCCCGCCCCTCCTACGAGCAGTACGTC. Translating it yields CASSLSGLAGVSQPRPSYEQYV.

This clonotype was seen many times. The V call is TRBV24-1, the J call TRBJ2-3; D gene ambiguous. This CDR3 has 15 residues. Per germline, CDR1 KGHDR and CDR2 SFDVKD. Trimming pared 0 bases from V and 5 bases from J, leaving 11 bases between. The CDR3 nucleotides read TGTGCCACCAGTGATTTGCATGAAAAGGAAGATACGCAGTATTTT. This codes for CATSDLHEKEDTQYF.

The chain recombines TRBV7-8 with TRBJ1-1; D is undetermined. The CDR3 is 13 amino acids. Trimming took off 6 bases at V and 1 base at J, with 9 bases between the two ends. Germline lookup yields CDR1 SGHVS and CDR2 FQNEAQ. CDR3 in DNA: TGTGCCAGCAGTTCGTGGGAGAACACTGAAGCTTTCTTT. It encodes CASSSWENTEAFF.

This clonotype has a handful of counts. The V and J genes are TRBV4-2 and TRBJ1-2, with 7 bases fitting TRBD1. This CDR3 has 14 amino acids. CDR1 and CDR2 (germline): LGHNA, YNFKEQ. V shed 1 base, J shed 5 bases, and the junction held 4 bases outside the gene matches. For the CDR3, the DNA is TGTGCCAGCAGCCAAGTAGGGACAGAATATGGCTACACCTTC. Translated: CASSQVGTEYGYTF.

This clonotype was seen a handful of times. The gene calls are TRBV20-1 and TRBJ1-4; D perhaps matches TRBD1 (6 bases). The germline V and J ends were trimmed by 0 bases and 5 bases, with 10 bases remaining between them. The CDR3 has 14 amino acids. Germline CDR1 is DFQATT and CDR2 is SNEGSKA (reference sequence). DNA for the CDR3: TGCAGTGCTAGAGATCGTAGGGGGAATGAAAAACTGTTTTTT. The encoded protein is CSARDRRGNEKLFF.